This TCR beta chain was captured by sequencing in a study of response to subunit inactivated influenza vaccine. TCRdb reprocessed the RT-PCR reads with MiXCR, giving one entry per CDR3 protein. The sample lists roughly 550,000 distinct CDR3 sequences, approximately 20% occurring once. Germline V gene sequence: CDR1 SGDLS, CDR2 YYNGEE. Trimming took 0 bases from V and 6 from J, leaving 9 bases between them. This CDR3 contains 13 residues. This sample also appeared in a second study, on T cells expressing NK-cell markers. From that paper: The TCR beta cDNA came from 5'RACE template switching with UMIs. Dominance of the CD3+CD56-NKG2C+ fraction by these clonotypes also held in a handful of donors.

Sequencing was performed on CD4+ T cells sorted from PBMCs, taken approximately 13 days after vaccination. This receptor was obtained from a man aged 45-65 years who received an inactivated influenza vaccine. The chain is built from TRBV9 and TRBJ1-1; no clear D. Here the CDR3 reads CASSVGEESEAFF. CDR3 nucleotides: TGTGCCAGCAGCGTAGGGGAGGAGTCTGAAGCTTTCTTT.